These T cell receptor beta chains were read from a single sample in a study of cytomegalovirus exposure and HLA in healthy donors. Assay used: immunoSEQ multiplex PCR; TCRdb lists only in-frame clones, some missing. The table has 300,000 or so clones, approximately 84% seen once; the top ten hold roughly 2%. Sequences were obtained from PBMCs. All receptors derive from a woman aged 40 to 50 in good health and CMV-seropositive. Each CDR3 is given with its conserved first and last residue. D genes are given only for firm matches. A clone size is listed for some rows: how often the clone was seen (once, few, many), or a class if it is expanded.

>TRBJ2-1|TRBV9|-|TRBD2
TGTGCCAGCAGCGTAGGGGGCGGGAGCTCCTACAATGAGCAGTTCTTC
CASSVGGGSSYNEQFF
>TRBJ2-7|TRBV30|-|TRBD2
TGTGCCTGGAGTACACTAGCGGGAAATTACTTC
CAWSTLAGNYF
>TRBJ2-7|TRBV7-6|-|TRBD1
TGTGCCAGCAGCGCAGACAGGGGCGAGCAGTACTTC
CASSADRGEQYF
>TRBJ2-7|TRBV5-1|few|TRBD2
TGCGCCAGCAGCTTGGGGGGGACTAGCAACTACGAGCAGTACTTC
CASSLGGTSNYEQYF
>TRBJ2-6|TRBV9|-|TRBD1
TGTGCCAGCAGCGTAGTGTACAGGGGGTATTCCCAATTCAACGTCCTGACTTTC
CASSVVYRGYSQFNVLTF
>TRBJ1-5|TRBV19|-|-
TGTGCCAGTAGTGGACAGTTCAATCAGCCCCAGCATTTT
CASSGQFNQPQHF
>TRBJ2-7|TRBV18|-|TRBD2
TGTGCCAGCTCACCAGGACTAGCGGGACCCTACGAGCAGTACTTC
CASSPGLAGPYEQYF
>TRBJ2-1|TRBV7-9|once|-
TGTGCCAGCAGCTCCACCCGGGGTAGCTCCTACAATGAGCAGTTCTTC
CASSSTRGSSYNEQFF
>TRBJ1-5|TRBV27|-|-
TGTGCCAGCAGTGCGTCAGGTTATCAGCCCCAGCATTTT
CASSASGYQPQHF
>TRBJ2-7|TRBV6-5|-|TRBD2
TGTGCCAGCAGAGATAGCGGGGTCCCCCCCTACGAGCAGTACTTC
CASRDSGVPPYEQYF
>TRBJ1-3|TRBV11-3|-|TRBD1
TGTGCCAGCAGCTCCCCTACCCTACAGGGGGCATGTAGAAACACCATATATTTT
CASSSPTLQGACRNTIYF
>TRBJ2-1|TRBV7-2|-|TRBD2
TGTGCCAGCAGCTTACCTAGCGGGACGAGCTCCTACAATGAGCAGTTCTTC
CASSLPSGTSSYNEQFF
>TRBJ1-5|TRBV6-5|few|-
TGTGCCAGCAGTCCCTCCAGCAATCAGCCCCAGCATTTT
CASSPSSNQPQHF
>TRBJ1-2|TRBV19|-|-
TGTGCTTCAGGCACAGGCCTAGCTAACTATGGCTACACCTTC
CASGTGLANYGYTF
>TRBJ2-7|TRBV5-5|-|TRBD2
TGTGCCAGCAGCTTTAGCGGGGCCTACGAGCAGTACTTC
CASSFSGAYEQYF
>TRBJ2-7|TRBV19|few|-
TGTGCCAGTAGGAAACAGGGCCTCGGCTCCTACGAGCAGTACTTC
CASRKQGLGSYEQYF
>TRBJ2-7|TRBV6-5|-|TRBD1
TGTGCCAGCAGTTTACAGGGGGACTCCTACGAGCAGTACTTC
CASSLQGDSYEQYF
>TRBJ2-2|TRBV28|few|TRBD2
TGTGCCAGCAGTTTATTCGGGAGCGGGAAGACCGGGGAGCTGTTTTTT
CASSLFGSGKTGELFF
>TRBJ1-6|TRBV28|-|TRBD1
TGTGCCAGCAGGCCTCACGGGACAGGGGATAATAATTCACCCCTCCACTTT
CASRPHGTGDNNSPLHF
>TRBJ1-5|TRBV21-1|-|-
TGTGCCAGCAGCGTAAGGACAGGGAGCCAGCCCCAGCATTTT
CASSVRTGSQPQHF
>TRBJ1-1|TRBV6-1|once|-
TGTGCCAGCAGACCCTCCAACAGGGCCACTGAAGCTTTCTTT
CASRPSNRATEAFF
>TRBJ1-5|TRBV27|-|TRBD1
TGTGCCGGCAGTCTTCAGGGGGGCTCCTCCAATCAGCCCCAGCATTTT
CAGSLQGGSSNQPQHF
>TRBJ2-3|TRBV27|few|TRBD2
TGTGCCAGCAGTTTACCTAGCGGGACGCTCCCAGATACGCAGTATTTT
CASSLPSGTLPDTQYF
>TRBJ2-7|TRBV11-3|-|-
TGTGCCAGCAGTCCCACGGGGGGACAGGCCTACGAGCAGTACTTC
CASSPTGGQAYEQYF
>TRBJ2-1|TRBV28|-|-
TGTGCCAGCAGTACAACTCCCTTAGAGGGTGAGCAGTTCTTC
CASSTTPLEGEQFF
>TRBJ1-1|TRBV7-2|-|TRBD1
TGTGCCAGCAGCCTATCGACAGGGGAAGGGGCTGAAGCTTTCTTT
CASSLSTGEGAEAFF
>TRBJ1-5|TRBV19|few|TRBD1
TGTGCCAGTAGTATGGTGACAGGGGGTAATCAGCCCCAGCATTTT
CASSMVTGGNQPQHF